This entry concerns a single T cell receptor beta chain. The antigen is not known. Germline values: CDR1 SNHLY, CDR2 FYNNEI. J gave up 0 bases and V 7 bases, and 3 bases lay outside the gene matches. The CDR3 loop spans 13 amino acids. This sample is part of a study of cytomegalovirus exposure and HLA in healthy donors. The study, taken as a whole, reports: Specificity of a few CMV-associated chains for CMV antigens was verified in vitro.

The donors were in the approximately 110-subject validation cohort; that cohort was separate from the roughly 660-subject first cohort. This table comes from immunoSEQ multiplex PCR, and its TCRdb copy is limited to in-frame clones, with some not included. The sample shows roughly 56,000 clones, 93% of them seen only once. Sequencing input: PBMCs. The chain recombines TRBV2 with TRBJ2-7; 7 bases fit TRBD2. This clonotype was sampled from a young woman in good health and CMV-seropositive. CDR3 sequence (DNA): TGTGCCAGCATGGGGGGGAGCTCCTACGAGCAGTACTTC. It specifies CASMGGSSYEQYF.